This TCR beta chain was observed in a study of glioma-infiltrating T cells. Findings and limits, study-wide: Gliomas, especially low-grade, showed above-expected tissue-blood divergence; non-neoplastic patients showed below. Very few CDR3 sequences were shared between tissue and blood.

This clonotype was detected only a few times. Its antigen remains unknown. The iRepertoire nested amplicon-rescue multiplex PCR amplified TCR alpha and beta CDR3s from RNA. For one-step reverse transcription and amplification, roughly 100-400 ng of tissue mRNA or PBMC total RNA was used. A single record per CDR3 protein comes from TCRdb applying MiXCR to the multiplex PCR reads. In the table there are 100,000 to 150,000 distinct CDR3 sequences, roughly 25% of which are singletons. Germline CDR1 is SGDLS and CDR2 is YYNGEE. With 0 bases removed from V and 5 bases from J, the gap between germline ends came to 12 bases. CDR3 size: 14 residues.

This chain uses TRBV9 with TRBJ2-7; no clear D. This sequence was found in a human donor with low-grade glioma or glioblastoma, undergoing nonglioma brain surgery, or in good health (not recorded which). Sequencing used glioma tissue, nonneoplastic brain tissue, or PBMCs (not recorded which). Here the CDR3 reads CASSVGVYLNEQYF. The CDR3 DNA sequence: TGTGCCAGCAGCGTAGGGGTCTACTTAAACGAGCAGTACTTC.